These 5 T cell receptor beta chains were all obtained from the same sample, sequenced in a study of Tregs in tolerant kidney transplant recipients. The data were produced by immunoSEQ multiplex PCR, yet TCRdb's version contains in-frame clones alone and is incomplete. The table shows approximately 260,000 clones, with about 86% occurring only once. The specimen sequenced was CD4+ T cells from blood. The receptor set was obtained from a human donor in good health.

V gene TRBV5-5 combines with J gene TRBJ1-2, with TRBD1 matching over 10 bases. This CDR3 is 15 amino acids long. From germline, CDR1 is SGHKS and CDR2 YYEKEE (reference sequence). V lost 2 bases to trimming and J lost 2 bases; unmatched junction nucleotides: 3. Written as DNA, the CDR3 is TGTGCCAGCAGCTTATCGGGACAGGGGAACTATGGCTACACCTTC. Translation: CASSLSGQGNYGYTF.

A remark on this clone: This sample includes further DNA sequences coding for the same CDR3. The gene calls are TRBV5-4 and TRBJ2-7; D is unclear. The germline V gene encodes CDR1 SGHNT and CDR2 YYREEE (reference sequence). The V end lost 0 bases, the J end lost 4 bases, and 5 bases lay between the germline ends. The CDR3 runs to 12 residues. The CDR3 region has the DNA TGTGCCAGCAGCTTGGCGCCTTACGAGCAGTACTTC. Its translation is CASSLAPYEQYF.

This rearrangement joins TRBV5-1 to TRBJ2-1, with 7 bases identical to TRBD1. The germline gives CDR1 SGHRS, CDR2 YFSETQ. Unmatched junction bases numbered 5, after V lost 0 bases and J lost 8 bases. The CDR3 totals 14 residues. The CDR3 coding sequence is TGCGCCAGCAGCTTGGCGACAGGGCCGCATGAGCAGTTCTTC. Translating it yields CASSLATGPHEQFF.

V gene TRBV11-2 combines with J gene TRBJ1-1; D remains ambiguous. V dropped 5 bases and J dropped 6 bases, with 19 bases sitting between them. The length of the CDR3 is 15 residues. CDR1 is SGHAT, CDR2 FQNNGV, per germline. The CDR3 sequence is CASSPFLIGYSEAFF. The CDR3 DNA reads as TGTGCCAGCAGCCCCTTTCTTATCGGGTACTCTGAAGCTTTCTTT. The full variable domain, completed using reference TRBV11-2 and TRBJ1-1, is EAGVAQSPRYKIIEKRQSVAFWCNPISGHATLYWYQQILGQGPKLLIQFQNNGVVDDSQLPKDRFSAERLKGVDSTLKIQPAKLEDSAVYLCASSPFLIGYSEAFFGQGTRLTVV.

This clone has a single count. The chain couples TRBV6-5 to TRBJ2-5; D is unresolved. The closer fit of TRBJ2-7 to the DNA end suggests the J call may be wrong. The germline CDR1 and CDR2 sequences are MNHEY and SVGAGI. This CDR3 is built from 15 residues. CDR3 DNA: TGTGCCAGCAGTCAGGAAGCAGGTACCCCCTACGAGCAGTACTTC. It encodes CASSQEAGTPYEQYF.